The 18 T cell receptor beta chains reported below all come from one sample, sequenced in a study of T-cell reconstitution after alpha-beta-depleted transplantation in children. TCRbeta library preparation incorporated unique molecular identifiers. TCRdb redid the calling of the PCR reads with MiXCR, one entry per CDR3 protein. This sample has under 9,500 distinct CDR3 sequences, with around 14% found just once. This material consisted of PBMCs, mostly from graft donor cells, taken 60 days after TCRalphabeta/CD19-depleted stem cell transplant. All receptors derive from a male patient between 10 and 17 years old who had a stem cell transplant for acute lymphoblastic leukemia, so the T cells may come from the graft donor.

This clonotype was recorded at least ten times. This rearrangement joins TRBV11-3 to TRBJ2-1; the D gene is possibly TRBD2 (6 bases). CDR1 is SGHNT and CDR2 is YENEEA in the germline V gene. V was cut by 0 bases and J by 7 bases, with 10 bases left in between. The CDR3 length is 14 residues. CDR3 amino acids: CASSLEAGWNEQFF. Here the CDR3 DNA reads TGTGCCAGCAGCTTAGAGGCGGGATGGAATGAGCAGTTCTTC.

By its share, this clonotype is medium-sized. The V call is TRBV7-2, the J call TRBJ2-1, with 8 bases fitting TRBD2. The CDR3 is made up of 15 amino acids. With 3 bases clipped from V and 4 bases from J, the junction kept 5 bases outside the gene matches. Germline V gene sequence: CDR1 SGHTA, CDR2 FQGNSA. The CDR3 loop reads CASSFYPGGYNEQFF. CDR3 bases: TGTGCCAGCAGCTTCTATCCGGGGGGGTACAATGAGCAGTTCTTC.

This clonotype was counted many times. J is TRBJ1-5 and V is TRBV6-2 or TRBV6-3; 9 nucleotides match TRBD1. CDR1 and CDR2 from the germline V gene are MNHEY and SVGEGT. V lost 8 bases and J lost 2; bases outside the gene matches: 7. This CDR3 has 15 residues. CDR3 DNA sequence: TGTGCCAGCGCGGGGACAGGGTCCGGCAATCAGCCCCAGCATTTT. Amino acid sequence: CASAGTGSGNQPQHF.

This clonotype was observed many times. This chain joins TRBV4-3 and TRBJ2-7; D call uncertain. Trimming took 1 base from V and 4 from J, leaving 14 bases between them. This CDR3 is 15 amino acids long. Germline values: CDR1 LGHNA, CDR2 YSLEER. In DNA form, the CDR3 reads TGCGCCAGCAGCCAAGTCTACAAAGCAGGTTACGAGCAGTACTTC. Its protein product is CASSQVYKAGYEQYF.

This clonotype was detected ten times or more. The chain recombines TRBV20-1 with TRBJ2-3; TRBD2 is a possible D gene (5 bases). Per the germline V gene, CDR1 is DFQATT and CDR2 is SNEGSKA (reference sequence). Trimming pared 3 bases from V and 2 bases from J, leaving 12 bases between. The CDR3 length is 14 residues. This CDR3 is CSASLRATTDTQYF. The CDR3, as DNA: TGCAGTGCTAGTCTGCGGGCCACCACAGATACGCAGTATTTT.

This clonotype has ten or more counts. The rearrangement links TRBV4-3 to TRBJ2-1; D is tentatively TRBD1 or TRBD2 (6 bases each). Germline CDR1 is LGHNA and CDR2 is YSLEER. V lost 4 bases and J 9 bases, leaving 16 bases between the germline ends. The CDR3 is 14 amino acids. CDR3 loop: CASSRLVGGSEQFF. The CDR3 coding sequence is TGCGCCAGCAGCCGACTAGTAGGGGGGAGTGAGCAGTTCTTC.

In its sample, this clonotype was seen many times. The chain combines TRBV20-1 with TRBJ2-3; 8 bases match TRBD2. The J segment lost 6 bases and the V segment lost 5 bases, leaving 10 bases of the junction unmatched. Looked up from germline, CDR1 is DFQATT and CDR2 is SNEGSKA (reference sequence). The CDR3 consists of 14 residues. The CDR3 region is CSARGGGPGDTQYF. Written as DNA, the CDR3 is TGCAGTGCTCGCGGCGGGGGGCCGGGTGATACGCAGTATTTT.

Worth noting for this clonotype: A read error is possible here, since a much larger clone lies one base away. Since no conserved phenylalanine or tryptophan closes the CDR3, a read error is the likely cause. This sequence joins TRBV11-3 and TRBJ2-1; 7 nucleotides line up with TRBD2. The V gene end was trimmed by 5 bases and the J gene end by 4 bases; junction bases not matched to a gene: 8. The CDR3 extends over 15 amino acids. Germline V CDR1 and CDR2: SGHNT, YENEEA. The CDR3 coding sequence is TGTGCCAGCAGCCCTGGGGGGGAGGGTTACAATGAGCAGTTCCTC. This encodes CASSPGGEGYNEQFL.

The V gene is TRBV5-1, the J gene TRBJ2-1, with 10 bases fitting TRBD2. There are 15 residues in the CDR3. V dropped 2 bases and J dropped 5; count of bases not matched to a gene: 4. Germline CDR1 is SGHRS and CDR2 is YFSETQ. The CDR3 DNA reads TGCGCCAGCAGCTTCCAAGCGGGGGGGAACAATGAGCAGTTCTTC. Translating gives CASSFQAGGNNEQFF. Combining the CDR3 with reference TRBV5-1 and TRBJ2-1 gives the whole variable domain KAGVTQTPRYLIKTRGQQVTLSCSPISGHRSVSWYQQTPGQGLQFLFEYFSETQRNKGNFPGRFSGRQFSNSRSEMNVSTLELGDSALYLCASSFQAGGNNEQFFGPGTRLTVL.

This clonotype was counted ten times or more. This chain joins TRBV7-9 and TRBJ2-6; D assignment may be TRBD1 or TRBD2 (5 bases each). This CDR3 comprises 15 residues. Germline V gene lookup returns CDR1 SEHNR and CDR2 FQNEAQ (reference sequence). The V and J ends lost 5 bases and 2 bases respectively, with 10 bases between them. CDR3 loop: CASSREGTGANVLTF. The CDR3 DNA reads as TGTGCCAGCAGCCGTGAGGGGACTGGGGCCAACGTCCTGACTTTC.

This clonotype showed up many times. CDR3 sequence reads: CASSLSGASYEQYF. CDR3 bases: TGTGCCAGCAGCTTATCGGGGGCCTCCTACGAGCAGTACTTC. The chain combines TRBV7-2 with TRBJ2-7; D tentatively fits TRBD1 or TRBD2 (6 bases each). Deletions cut 2 bases from V and 0 bases from J, with 8 bases between. Germline V gives CDR1 SGHTA, CDR2 FQGNSA. This CDR3 is 14 amino acids long.

By share, this clonotype ranks as medium-sized (0.01 to 0.1%). V is TRBV5-1 and J is TRBJ1-1; 9 bases are a match to TRBD1. Germline loops: CDR1 SGHRS, CDR2 YFSETQ. The CDR3 is 17 residues long. V lost 5 bases and J lost 5; bases outside the gene matches: 16. The CDR3 loop is CASSRIPQQGARTEAFF. The CDR3 DNA reads TGCGCCAGCAGTCGCATCCCACAACAGGGGGCGAGGACTGAAGCTTTCTTT.

This clonotype has a count of ten or more. The V call is TRBV21-1, the J call TRBJ2-1. TRBV21-1 is an annotated pseudogene. The CDR3 is 14 residues long. CDR3 coding DNA: TGTGCCAGCAGCAGGCCAGACTCCTACAATGAGCAGTTCTTC. This sequence encodes CASSRPDSYNEQFF.

This clonotype was observed once. This may be a read error: a much more frequent sequence differs by one nucleotide. V and J are TRBV30 and TRBJ2-7; TRBD1 matches 7 bases. Germline trimming cut 3 bases from V and 7 bases from J; bases unmatched to any gene: 18. CDR3 length: 16 amino acids. Looked up from germline, CDR1 is GTSNPN and CDR2 is SVGIG (reference sequence). The CDR3 sequence: CAWRTSLHDRAAEQYF. In nucleotides, the CDR3 is TGTGCCTGGAGGACCTCACTACATGACAGGGCGGCGGAGCAGTACTTC.

This clonotype was seen at least ten times. The chain employs TRBV12-3 or TRBV12-4 and TRBJ1-2; 7 bases are shared with TRBD1. The CDR3 contains 14 residues. V was clipped by 5 bases and J by 9 bases; unmatched bases: 12. CDR3 sequence: CASSLTGFGASYTF. CDR3 nucleotide sequence: TGTGCCAGCAGTCTGACAGGGTTCGGCGCTAGCTACACCTTC.

This clonotype was picked up many times. The chain recombines TRBV10-2 with TRBJ2-7; 9 bases line up with TRBD1. Unmatched junction bases numbered 3, after V lost 7 bases and J lost 2 bases. The CDR3 has 13 residues. Germline V gives CDR1 WSHSY, CDR2 SAAADI. The chain's CDR3 is CASKDRGTYEQYF. CDR3 nucleotides: TGCGCCAGCAAAGACAGGGGGACCTACGAGCAGTACTTC.

This clonotype showed up many times. The chain is built from TRBV20-1 and TRBJ2-3; 7 bases line up with TRBD1. CDR1 is DFQATT, CDR2 SNEGSKA, per germline (reference sequence). V shed 6 bases, J shed 6 bases, and the junction held 12 bases outside the gene matches. The CDR3 loop spans 14 amino acids. Here the CDR3 reads CSADEGGFDDTQYF. The CDR3 DNA is TGCAGTGCCGACGAAGGGGGCTTTGATGATACGCAGTATTTT.

This clonotype was detected ten times or more. J is TRBJ1-1 and V is TRBV5-1; 9 positions match TRBD1. The CDR3 has 13 residues. Looked up from germline, CDR1 is SGHRS and CDR2 is YFSETQ. V dropped 4 bases and J dropped 4; count of bases not matched to a gene: 2. CDR3 sequence reads: CASSVTGGTEAFF. The CDR3 DNA follows: TGCGCCAGCAGCGTGACAGGGGGCACTGAAGCTTTCTTT.